The 4 T cell receptor beta chains listed next were all sequenced from one sample in a study of blood T cell repertoires in COVID-19. Using immunoSEQ multiplex PCR, the repertoire was profiled, and TCRdb retains in-frame clones only, with some absent. This table holds around 100,000 clones, 70% to 90% found once. The material sequenced was peripheral blood. These receptors came from an older woman who had recovered from COVID-19.

In this sample, this clone turned up a few times. V gene TRBV7-8 combines with J gene TRBJ2-7; tentatively, D is TRBD1 (5 bases). This CDR3 spans 12 amino acids. V was pared by 5 bases and J by 6 bases, with 11 bases between. CDR1 and CDR2 from the germline V gene are SGHVS and FQNEAQ. The CDR3 DNA sequence: TGTGCCAGCAGCCCTCAGGGCGTCGAGCAGTACTTC. Its translation: CASSPQGVEQYF.

The chain couples TRBV10-3 to TRBJ2-3; unclear D gene. CDR3 size: 12 residues. Trimming shortened V by 10 bases and J by 3 bases, and 11 bases separated the two germline ends. The germline V gene has CDR1 ENHRY and CDR2 SYGVKD. DNA for the CDR3: TGTGCCACCGCCTTGCAGACAGATACGCAGTATTTT. It encodes CATALQTDTQYF.

J is TRBJ1-4 and V is TRBV12-3 or TRBV12-4; D uncertain. There are 12 residues in the CDR3. The V gene lost 8 bases and the J gene lost 8 bases, with 12 bases spanning the gap. The CDR3 is CASGWRLEKLFF. DNA of the CDR3: TGTGCCAGCGGTTGGAGGTTGGAAAAACTGTTTTTT.

In this sample, this clone turned up once. The genes are TRBV6-5 and TRBJ2-1, with 9 bases matching TRBD2. Germline V gives CDR1 MNHEY, CDR2 SVGAGI. J was trimmed by 4 bases and V by 6 bases; bases with no gene match: 7. CDR3 size: 15 residues. The CDR3 DNA reads as TGTGCCAGCAGCATTCAGCGGGGGGCGTACAATGAGCAGTTCTTC. It yields the protein CASSIQRGAYNEQFF.